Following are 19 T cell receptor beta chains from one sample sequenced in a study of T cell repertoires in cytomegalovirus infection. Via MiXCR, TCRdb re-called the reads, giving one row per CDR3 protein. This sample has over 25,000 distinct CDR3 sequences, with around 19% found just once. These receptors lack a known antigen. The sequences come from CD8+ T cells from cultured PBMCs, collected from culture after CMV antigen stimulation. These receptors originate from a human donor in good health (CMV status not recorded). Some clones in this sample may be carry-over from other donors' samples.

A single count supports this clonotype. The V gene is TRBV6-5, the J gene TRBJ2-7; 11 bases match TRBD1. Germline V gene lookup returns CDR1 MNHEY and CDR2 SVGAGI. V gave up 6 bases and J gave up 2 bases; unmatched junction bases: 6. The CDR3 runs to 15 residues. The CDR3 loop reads CASRTGQGATYEQYF. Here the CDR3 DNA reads TGTGCCAGCAGAACCGGACAGGGGGCGACCTACGAGCAGTACTTC.

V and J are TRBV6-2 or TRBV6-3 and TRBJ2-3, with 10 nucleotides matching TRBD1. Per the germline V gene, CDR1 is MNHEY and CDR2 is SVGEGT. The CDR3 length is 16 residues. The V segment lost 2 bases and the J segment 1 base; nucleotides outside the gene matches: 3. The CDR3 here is CASSYPGTGGTDTQYF. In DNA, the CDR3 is TGTGCCAGCAGTTACCCCGGGACAGGGGGCACAGATACGCAGTATTTT.

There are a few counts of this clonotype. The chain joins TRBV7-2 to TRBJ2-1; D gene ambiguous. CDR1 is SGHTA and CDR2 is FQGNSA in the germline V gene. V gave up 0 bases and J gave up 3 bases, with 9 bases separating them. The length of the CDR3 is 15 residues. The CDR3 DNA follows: TGTGCCAGCAGCTTAGCCCCGGCTAGCTACAATGAGCAGTTCTTC. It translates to CASSLAPASYNEQFF.

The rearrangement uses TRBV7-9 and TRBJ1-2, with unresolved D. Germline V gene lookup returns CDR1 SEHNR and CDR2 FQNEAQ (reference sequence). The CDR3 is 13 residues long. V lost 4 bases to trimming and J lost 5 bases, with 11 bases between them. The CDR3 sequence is CASSYIPLYGYTF. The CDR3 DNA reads TGTGCCAGCAGCTACATCCCCCTTTATGGCTACACCTTC.

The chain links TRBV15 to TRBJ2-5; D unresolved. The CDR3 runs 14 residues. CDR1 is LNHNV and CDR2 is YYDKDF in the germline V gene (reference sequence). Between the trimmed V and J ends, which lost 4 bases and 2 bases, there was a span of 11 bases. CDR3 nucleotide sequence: TGTGCCACCAGCATCCGGACCACACAAGAGACCCAGTACTTC. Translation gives CATSIRTTQETQYF.

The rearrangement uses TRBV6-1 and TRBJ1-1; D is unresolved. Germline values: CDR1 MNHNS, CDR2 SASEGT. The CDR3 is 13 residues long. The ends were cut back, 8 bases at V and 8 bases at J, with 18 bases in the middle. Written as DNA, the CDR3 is TGTGCCAGCTTCGGTTCTCCGAGGGTCGAAGCTTTCTTT. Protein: CASFGSPRVEAFF.

The CDR3: CASSLGQSPLHF. The CDR3 DNA follows: TGTGCCAGCAGCCTCGGACAGTCACCCCTCCACTTT. The V and J genes are TRBV7-2 and TRBJ1-6; the D gene is possibly TRBD1 (6 bases). With 5 bases removed from V and 10 bases from J, the gap between germline ends came to 9 bases. This CDR3 region has 12 residues. Germline CDR1 SGHTA, CDR2 FQGNSA.

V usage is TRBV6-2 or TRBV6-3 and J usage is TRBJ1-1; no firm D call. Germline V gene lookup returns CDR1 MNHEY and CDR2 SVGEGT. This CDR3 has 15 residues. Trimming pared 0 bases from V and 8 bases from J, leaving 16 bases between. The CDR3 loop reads CASSYSSAGPQEAFF. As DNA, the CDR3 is TGTGCCAGCAGTTACTCGTCAGCGGGCCCGCAAGAAGCTTTCTTT.

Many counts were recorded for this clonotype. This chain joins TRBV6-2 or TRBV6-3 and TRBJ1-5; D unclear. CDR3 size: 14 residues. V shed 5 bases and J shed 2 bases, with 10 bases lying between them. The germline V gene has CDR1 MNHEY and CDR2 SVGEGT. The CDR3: CASSQYRGNQPQHF. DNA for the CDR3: TGTGCCAGCAGTCAATATAGGGGCAATCAGCCCCAGCATTTT.

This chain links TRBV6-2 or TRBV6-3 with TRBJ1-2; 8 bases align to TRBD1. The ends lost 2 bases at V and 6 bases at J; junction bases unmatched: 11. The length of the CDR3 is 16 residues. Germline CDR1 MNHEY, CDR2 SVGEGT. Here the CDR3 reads CASSYPNRDRFDGYTF. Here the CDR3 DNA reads TGTGCCAGCAGTTACCCAAACCGGGACAGGTTTGATGGCTACACCTTC.

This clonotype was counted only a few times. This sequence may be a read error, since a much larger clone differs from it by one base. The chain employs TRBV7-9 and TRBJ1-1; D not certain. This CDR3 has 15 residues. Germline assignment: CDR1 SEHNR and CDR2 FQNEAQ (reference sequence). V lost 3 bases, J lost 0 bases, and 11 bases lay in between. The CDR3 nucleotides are TGTGCCAGCAGCTTCAACAGACATATGAACACTGAAGCTTTCTTT. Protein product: CASSFNRHMNTEAFF.

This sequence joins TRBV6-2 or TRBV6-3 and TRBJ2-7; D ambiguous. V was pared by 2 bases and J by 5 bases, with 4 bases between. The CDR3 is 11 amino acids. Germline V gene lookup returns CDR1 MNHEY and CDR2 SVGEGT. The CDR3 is CASSYDDEQYF. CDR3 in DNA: TGTGCCAGCAGTTACGACGACGAGCAGTACTTC.

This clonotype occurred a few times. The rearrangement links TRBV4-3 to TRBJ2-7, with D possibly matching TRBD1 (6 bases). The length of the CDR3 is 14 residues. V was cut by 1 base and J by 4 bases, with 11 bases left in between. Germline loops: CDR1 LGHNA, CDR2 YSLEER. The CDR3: CASSQGRQAYEQYF. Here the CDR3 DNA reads TGCGCCAGCAGCCAAGGCAGACAGGCTTACGAGCAGTACTTC.

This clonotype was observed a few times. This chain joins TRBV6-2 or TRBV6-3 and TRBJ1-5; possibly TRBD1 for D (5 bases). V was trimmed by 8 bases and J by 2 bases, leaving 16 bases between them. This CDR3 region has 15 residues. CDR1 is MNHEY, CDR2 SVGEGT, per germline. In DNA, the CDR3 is TGTGCCAGCCGTTCTGCGGGGGGGGGCAATCAGCCCCAGCATTTT. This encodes CASRSAGGGNQPQHF.

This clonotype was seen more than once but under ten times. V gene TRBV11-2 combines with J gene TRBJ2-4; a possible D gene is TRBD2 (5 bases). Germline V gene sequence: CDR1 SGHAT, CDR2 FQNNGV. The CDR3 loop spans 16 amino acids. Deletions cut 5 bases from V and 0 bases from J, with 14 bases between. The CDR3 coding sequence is TGTGCCAGCAGCCCCCCGAGGGCCCGAGCCAAAAACATTCAGTACTTC. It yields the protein CASSPPRARAKNIQYF.

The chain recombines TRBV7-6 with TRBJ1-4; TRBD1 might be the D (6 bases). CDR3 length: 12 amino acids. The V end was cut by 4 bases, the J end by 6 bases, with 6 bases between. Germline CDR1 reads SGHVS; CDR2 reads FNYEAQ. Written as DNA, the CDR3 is TGTGCCAGCAGCTCAGGGGATGAAAAACTGTTTTTT. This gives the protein CASSSGDEKLFF.

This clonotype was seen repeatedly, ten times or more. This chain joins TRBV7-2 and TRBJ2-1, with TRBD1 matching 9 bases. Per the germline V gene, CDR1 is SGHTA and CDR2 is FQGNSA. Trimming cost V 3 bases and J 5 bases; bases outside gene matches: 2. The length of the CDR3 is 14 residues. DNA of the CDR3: TGTGCCAGCAGCTTCGACAGGGGGGACAATGAGCAGTTCTTC. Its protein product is CASSFDRGDNEQFF.

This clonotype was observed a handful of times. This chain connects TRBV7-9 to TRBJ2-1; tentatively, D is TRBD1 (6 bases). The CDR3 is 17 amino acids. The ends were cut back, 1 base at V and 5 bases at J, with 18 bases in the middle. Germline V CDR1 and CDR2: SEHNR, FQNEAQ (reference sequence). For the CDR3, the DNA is TGTGCCAGCAGCTTAGAACCAACCGGGACACCCGACAATGAGCAGTTCTTC. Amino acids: CASSLEPTGTPDNEQFF.

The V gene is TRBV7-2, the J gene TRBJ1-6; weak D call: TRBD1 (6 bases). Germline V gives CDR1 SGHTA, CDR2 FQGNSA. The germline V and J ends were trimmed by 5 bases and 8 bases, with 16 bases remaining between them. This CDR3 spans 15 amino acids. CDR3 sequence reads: CASSLSGGLYSPLHF. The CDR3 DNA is TGTGCCAGCAGCCTCTCGGGGGGGCTGTATTCACCCCTCCACTTT.